The 7 T cell receptor beta chains presented below share a single source sample, sequenced in a study of blood T cell repertoires in COVID-19. The repertoire was sequenced with immunoSEQ multiplex PCR; TCRdb's copy has only in-frame clones and lacks some. The sample yields some 200,000 clones, less than 90% seen once. Sequencing was carried out using peripheral blood. These receptors were collected from a middle-aged woman with acute or convalescent COVID-19.

The gene calls are TRBV27 and TRBJ1-2, with D perhaps TRBD1 (5 bases). Per germline, CDR1 MNHEY and CDR2 SMNVEV (reference sequence). V shed 2 bases and J shed 5 bases, with 15 bases lying between them. The CDR3 runs 15 residues. CDR3 protein: CASSLNQGKIYGYTF. The CDR3 nucleotides are TGTGCCAGCAGTTTAAACCAGGGAAAGATTTATGGCTACACCTTC.

This rearrangement joins TRBV27 to TRBJ2-2, with D hard to call. V was shortened by 8 bases and J by 6 bases, with 25 bases between the two germline ends. Germline CDR1 and CDR2: MNHEY and SMNVEV (reference sequence). The CDR3 loop spans 17 amino acids. The CDR3 here is CASSPALGYLSSGELFF. The CDR3 nucleotides read TGTGCCAGCTCACCTGCTCTCGGGTATCTCTCATCCGGGGAGCTGTTTTTT.

The gene calls are TRBV5-4 and TRBJ2-7; perhaps TRBD2 as D (5 bases). From germline, CDR1 is SGHNT and CDR2 YYREEE (reference sequence). Trimming took off 0 bases at V and 5 bases at J, with 15 bases between the two ends. The CDR3 length is 15 residues. Here the CDR3 reads CASSLALGGVNEQYF. The CDR3 DNA follows: TGTGCCAGCAGCTTGGCACTCGGAGGAGTGAACGAGCAGTACTTC.

V gene TRBV5-1 combines with J gene TRBJ2-5; D might be TRBD2 (6 bases). CDR1 and CDR2 (germline): SGHRS, YFSETQ. The V end lost 0 bases, the J end lost 4 bases, and 10 bases lay between the germline ends. The CDR3 runs to 14 residues. CDR3 in DNA: TGCGCCAGCAGCTTGGTGCCCGGGAGAGAGACCCAGTACTTC. Translated: CASSLVPGRETQYF.

V is TRBV25-1 and J is TRBJ1-6, with a weak D call TRBD1 (5 bases). The CDR3 has 13 amino acids. The V gene's germline CDR1 is MGHDK and CDR2 SYGVNS. The V end lost 6 bases, the J end lost 13 bases, and 16 bases lay between the germline ends. The CDR3 DNA reads as TGTGCCAGCAGGGGGCCTGGGGCGTCGCCCCTCCACTTT. Amino acids: CASRGPGASPLHF.

V usage is TRBV7-2 and J usage is TRBJ2-2; D perhaps matches TRBD2 (6 bases). The CDR3 is made up of 15 amino acids. Trimming left V 3 bases short and J 1 base short, with 9 bases between. Germline V gene lookup returns CDR1 SGHTA and CDR2 FQGNSA. For the CDR3, the DNA is TGTGCCAGCAGCTTGCGGGACCTGAACACCGGGGAGCTGTTTTTT. Translating it yields CASSLRDLNTGELFF.

CDR3 protein: CASSRTEIYEQYF. The CDR3 nucleotides read TGTGCCAGCAGCCGGACAGAGATCTACGAGCAGTACTTC. This chain connects TRBV5-6 to TRBJ2-7, with a possible D match to TRBD1 (6 bases). The CDR3 runs to 13 residues. Looked up from germline, CDR1 is SGHDT and CDR2 is YYEEEE. Trimming took off 4 bases at V and 3 bases at J, with 11 bases between the two ends.